This TCR beta chain was recovered during a study of blood T cells in healthy people across ages. Study-level points and caveats: Researchers report that TCR beta diversity correlated strongly with naive T cell percentage.

Ranging in age from roughly 6 to 95, the donors were healthy Caucasian individuals from Russia. Together with a sample-barcoded 5' primer, a J-beta primer mix was included in a second PCR lasting roughly 6 to 12 cycles. TCRdb re-analysed the 5' RACE reads in MiXCR, keeping a single row per CDR3 protein. The sample lists roughly 1.9 million distinct CDR3 sequences; more than 35% were seen once. CDR3 length: 11 residues. CDR1 and CDR2 from the germline V gene are SQVTM and ANQGSEA. V lost 7 bases, J lost 4 bases, and 10 bases lay in between. This clonotype has more than one count but fewer than ten. The antigen remains undetermined.

This chain links TRBV29-1 with TRBJ1-2, with D unresolved. This receptor was taken from a human donor in good health. Sequencing used blood. DNA of the CDR3: TGCAGCGCCCAGTATTCCTATGGCTACACCTTC. It yields the protein CSAQYSYGYTF.